This T cell receptor beta chain appears in the sequencing data of a study of blood T cell repertoires in COVID-19 (TCRdb year 2020). Context from the whole study: Collaborator samples came from the United States, Italy and Spain and covered acute and convalescent phases of COVID-19. The material from the prospective study consisted of cDNA or gDNA derived from T cells, B-cell-depleted T cells, or PBMCs. The dataset comprised deeply sampled blood TCRbeta repertoires from subjects exposed to, actively infected with, or recovered from COVID-19. The repertoires were released in a freely available public database intended as a resource for research on the immune response to SARS-CoV-2. The samples were drawn from two sources: the first 160 participants of the ongoing ImmuneRACE study, and over 1,000 subjects contributed by 6 global collaborators. The sample metadata nearly always contained a de-identified subject ID, COVID-19 status, age in years and sex. Where available, HLA class I and class II types were obtained from metadata supplied by the sample provider rather than from assay-based typing. Broader findings and caveats from the paper: The amount of clinical and demographic metadata varied by source and participant and was provided uncurated.

Collaborating institutions collected whole blood in K2EDTA tubes following their own protocols. For TCRbeta analysis, collaborator samples were shipped as frozen whole blood, as isolated PBMCs, or as DNA extracted from either sample type. TCRbeta CDR3 regions were amplified from genomic DNA by means of the immunoSEQ Assay, a bias-controlled multiplex PCR. In the authors' own workflow: Nucleated cell counts per sample were estimated from amplification of reference gene primers within the assay. Sequence reads were collapsed and filtered to measure the absolute abundance of every unique TCRbeta CDR3 rearrangement. Productive Simpson clonality was computed per sample as the square root of Simpson's diversity index over productive rearrangements. TCRdb provides this immuneACCESS table in a form limited to in-frame rearrangements. Some clones are lacking; in checked studies, under half of them reflect an unresolved V gene, and why the rest are absent is not known. The DNA was the basis for D and trimming; V, J and clone size are from that table. Present in this sample are a few hundred thousand clones, about 89% of which were seen just once. The ten most abundant clones make up roughly 1.2% of the sample.

Notes on this clone: Its specific antigen is unknown. No much larger clonotype is one base removed from it; base qualities were not supplied.

V and J are truncated by 0 bases and 9 bases respectively, leaving an intervening sequence of 13 bases. Including cysteine and phenylalanine, the CDR3 has 14 amino acids. Kept here is only the CDR3 DNA, which spans 42 bases and is read in frame from base 1. For CDR1 and CDR2, the germline V gene (reference sequence) lists WNHNN and SYGVQD. The TCR sequence derives from a man aged 35 to 55 with acute or convalescent COVID-19. The rearranged chain carries TRBV10-1 and TRBJ2-3, and possibly TRBD2, on 6 matching bases. The sequenced material came from peripheral blood. This receptor carries the CDR3 CASSESREPRTQYF. The nucleotides read TGCGCCAGCAGTGAGTCACGGGAGCCCCGGACGCAGTATTTT.